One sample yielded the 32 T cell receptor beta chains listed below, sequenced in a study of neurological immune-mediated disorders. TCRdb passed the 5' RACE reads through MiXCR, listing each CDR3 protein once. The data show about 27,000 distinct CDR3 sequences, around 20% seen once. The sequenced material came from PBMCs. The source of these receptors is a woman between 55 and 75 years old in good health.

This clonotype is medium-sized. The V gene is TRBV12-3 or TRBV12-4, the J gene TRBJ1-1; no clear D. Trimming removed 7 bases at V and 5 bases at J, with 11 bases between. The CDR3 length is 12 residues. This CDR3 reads CASNSGGTEAFF. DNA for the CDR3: TGTGCCAGCAACTCGGGTGGAACTGAAGCTTTCTTT.

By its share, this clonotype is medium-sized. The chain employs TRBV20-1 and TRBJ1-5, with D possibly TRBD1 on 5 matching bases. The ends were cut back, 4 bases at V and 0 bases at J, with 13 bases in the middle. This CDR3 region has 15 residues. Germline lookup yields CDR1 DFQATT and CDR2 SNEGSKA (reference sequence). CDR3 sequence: CSAIGAIYSNQPQHF. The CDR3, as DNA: TGCAGTGCTATAGGGGCCATCTATAGCAATCAGCCCCAGCATTTT.

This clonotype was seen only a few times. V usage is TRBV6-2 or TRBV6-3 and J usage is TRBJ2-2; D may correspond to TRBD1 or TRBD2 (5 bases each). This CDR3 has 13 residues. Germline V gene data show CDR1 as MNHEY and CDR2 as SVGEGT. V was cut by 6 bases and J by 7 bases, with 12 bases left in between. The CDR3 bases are TGTGCCAGCAGCTGGGACGGGGACGGGGAGCTGTTTTTT. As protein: CASSWDGDGELFF.

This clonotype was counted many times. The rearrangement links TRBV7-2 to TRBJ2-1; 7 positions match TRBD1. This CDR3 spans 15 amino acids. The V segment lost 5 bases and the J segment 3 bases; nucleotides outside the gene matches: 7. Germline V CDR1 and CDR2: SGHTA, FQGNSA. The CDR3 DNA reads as TGTGCCAGCAGCGGAGACAGGGCGGGCTACAATGAGCAGTTCTTC. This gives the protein CASSGDRAGYNEQFF.

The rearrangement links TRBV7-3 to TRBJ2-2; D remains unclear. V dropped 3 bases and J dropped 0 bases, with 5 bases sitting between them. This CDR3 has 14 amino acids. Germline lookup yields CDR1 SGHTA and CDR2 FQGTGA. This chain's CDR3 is CASSLGANTGELFF. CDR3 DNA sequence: TGTGCCAGCAGCTTGGGTGCGAACACCGGGGAGCTGTTTTTT.

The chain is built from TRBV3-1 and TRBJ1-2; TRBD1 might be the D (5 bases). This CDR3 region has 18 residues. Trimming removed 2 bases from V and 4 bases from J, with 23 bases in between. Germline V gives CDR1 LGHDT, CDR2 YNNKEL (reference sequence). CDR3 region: CASSQRRPGPGTPYGYTF. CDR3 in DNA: TGTGCCAGCAGCCAACGTCGTCCGGGACCCGGAACCCCCTATGGCTACACCTTC.

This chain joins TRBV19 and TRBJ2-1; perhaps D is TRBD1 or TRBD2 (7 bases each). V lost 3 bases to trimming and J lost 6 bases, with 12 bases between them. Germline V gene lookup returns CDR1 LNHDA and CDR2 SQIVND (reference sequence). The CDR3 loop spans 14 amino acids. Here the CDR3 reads CASSISRGGNEQFF. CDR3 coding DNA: TGTGCCAGTAGTATTAGCAGGGGGGGCAATGAGCAGTTCTTC.

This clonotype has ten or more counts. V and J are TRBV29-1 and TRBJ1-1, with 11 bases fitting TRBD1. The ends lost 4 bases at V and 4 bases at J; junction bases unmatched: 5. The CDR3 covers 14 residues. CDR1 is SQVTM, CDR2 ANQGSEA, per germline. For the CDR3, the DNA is TGCAGCGTTGCACCGGGACAGGGGGGCACTGAAGCTTTCTTT. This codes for CSVAPGQGGTEAFF. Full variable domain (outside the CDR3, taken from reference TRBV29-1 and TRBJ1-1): SAVISQKPSRDICQRGTSLTIQCQVDSQVTMMFWYRQQPGQSLTLIATANQGSEATYESGFVIDKFPISRPNLTFSTLTVSNMSPEDSSIYLCSVAPGQGGTEAFFGQGTRLTVV.

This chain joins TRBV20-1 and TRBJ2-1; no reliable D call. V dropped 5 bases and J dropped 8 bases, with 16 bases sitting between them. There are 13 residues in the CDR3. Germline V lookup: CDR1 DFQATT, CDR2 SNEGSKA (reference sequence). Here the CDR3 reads CSAGPRSGDEQFF. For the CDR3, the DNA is TGCAGTGCTGGCCCCAGGTCTGGCGATGAGCAGTTCTTC.

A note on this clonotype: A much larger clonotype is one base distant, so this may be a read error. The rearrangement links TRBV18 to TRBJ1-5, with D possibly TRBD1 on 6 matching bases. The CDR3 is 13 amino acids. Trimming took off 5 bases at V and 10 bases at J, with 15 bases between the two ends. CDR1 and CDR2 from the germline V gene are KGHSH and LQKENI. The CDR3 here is CASSVDRIQPQHF. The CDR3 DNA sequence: TGTGCCAGCTCAGTCGACAGGATCCAACCCCAGCATTTT. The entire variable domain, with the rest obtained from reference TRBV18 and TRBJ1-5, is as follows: NAGVMQNPRHLVRRRGQEARLRCSPMKGHSHVYWYRQLPEEGLKFMVYLQKENIIDESGMPKERFSAEFPKEGPSILRIQQVVRGDSAAYFCASSVDRIQPQHFGDGTRLSIL.

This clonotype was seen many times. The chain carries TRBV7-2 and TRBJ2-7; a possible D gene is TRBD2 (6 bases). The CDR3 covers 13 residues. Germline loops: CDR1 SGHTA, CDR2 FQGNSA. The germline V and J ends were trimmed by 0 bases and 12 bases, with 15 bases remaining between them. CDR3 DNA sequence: TGTGCCAGCAGCTTAGCCCGGGACTCCATATCGTACTTC. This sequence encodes CASSLARDSISYF.

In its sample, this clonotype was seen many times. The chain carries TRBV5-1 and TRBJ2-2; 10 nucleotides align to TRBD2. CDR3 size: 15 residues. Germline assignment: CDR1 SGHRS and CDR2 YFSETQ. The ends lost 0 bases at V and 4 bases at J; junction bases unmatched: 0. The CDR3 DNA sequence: TGCGCCAGCAGCTTGGGGACTAGCGGCACCGGGGAGCTGTTTTTT. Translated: CASSLGTSGTGELFF.

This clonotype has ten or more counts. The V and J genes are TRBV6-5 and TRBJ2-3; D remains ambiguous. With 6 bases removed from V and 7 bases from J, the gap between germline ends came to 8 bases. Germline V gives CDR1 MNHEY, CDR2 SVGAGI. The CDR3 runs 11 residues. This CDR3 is CASSQQNTQYF. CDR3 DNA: TGTGCCAGCAGCCAGCAGAATACGCAGTATTTT.

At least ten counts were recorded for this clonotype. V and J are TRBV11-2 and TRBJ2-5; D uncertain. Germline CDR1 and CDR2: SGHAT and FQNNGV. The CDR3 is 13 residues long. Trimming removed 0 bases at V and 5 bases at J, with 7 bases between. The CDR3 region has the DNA TGTGCCAGCAGCTTAGATCCGACGGAGACCCAGTACTTC. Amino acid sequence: CASSLDPTETQYF.

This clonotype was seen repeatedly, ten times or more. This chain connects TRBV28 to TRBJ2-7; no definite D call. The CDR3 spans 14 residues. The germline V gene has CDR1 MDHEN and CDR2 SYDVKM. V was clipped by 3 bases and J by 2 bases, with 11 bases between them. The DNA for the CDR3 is TGTGCCAGCAGTTTCCGCGGAGAACCCTACGAGCAGTACTTC. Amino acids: CASSFRGEPYEQYF. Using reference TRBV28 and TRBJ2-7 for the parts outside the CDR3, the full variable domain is DVKVTQSSRYLVKRTGEKVFLECVQDMDHENMFWYRQDPGLGLRLIYFSYDVKMKEKGDIPEGYSVSREKKERFSLILESASTNQTSMYLCASSFRGEPYEQYFGPGTRLTVT.

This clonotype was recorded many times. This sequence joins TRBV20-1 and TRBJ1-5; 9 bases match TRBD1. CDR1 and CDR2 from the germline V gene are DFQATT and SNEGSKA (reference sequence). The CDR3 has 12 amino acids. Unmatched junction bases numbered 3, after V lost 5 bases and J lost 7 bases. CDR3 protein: CSARQGGQPQHF. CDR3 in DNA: TGCAGTGCTCGACAGGGGGGGCAGCCCCAGCATTTT.

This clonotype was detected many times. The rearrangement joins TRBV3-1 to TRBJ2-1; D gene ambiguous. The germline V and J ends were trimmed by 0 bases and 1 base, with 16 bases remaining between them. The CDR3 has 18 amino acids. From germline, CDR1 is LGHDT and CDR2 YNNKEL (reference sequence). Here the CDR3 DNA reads TGTGCCAGCAGCCAAGATGGGGTTATCCTGAGTTCCTACAATGAGCAGTTCTTC. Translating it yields CASSQDGVILSSYNEQFF.

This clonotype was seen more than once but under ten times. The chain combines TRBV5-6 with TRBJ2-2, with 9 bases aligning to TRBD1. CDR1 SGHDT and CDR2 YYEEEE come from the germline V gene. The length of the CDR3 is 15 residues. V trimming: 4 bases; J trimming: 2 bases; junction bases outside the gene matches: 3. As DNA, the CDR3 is TGTGCCAGCAGCGGGACAGGGAGAAACACCGGGGAGCTGTTTTTT. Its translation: CASSGTGRNTGELFF. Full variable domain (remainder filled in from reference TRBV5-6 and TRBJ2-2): DAGVTQSPTHLIKTRGQQVTLRCSPKSGHDTVSWYQQALGQGPQFIFQYYEEEERQRGNFPDRFSGHQFPNYSSELNVNALLLGDSALYLCASSGTGRNTGELFFGEGSRLTVL.

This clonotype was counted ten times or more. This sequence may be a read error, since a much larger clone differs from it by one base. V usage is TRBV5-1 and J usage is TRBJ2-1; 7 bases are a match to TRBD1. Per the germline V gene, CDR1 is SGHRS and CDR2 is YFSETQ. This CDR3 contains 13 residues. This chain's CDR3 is CTSFRTGYNEQFF. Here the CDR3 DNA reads TGCACCAGCTTTCGGACAGGATACAATGAGCAGTTCTTC.

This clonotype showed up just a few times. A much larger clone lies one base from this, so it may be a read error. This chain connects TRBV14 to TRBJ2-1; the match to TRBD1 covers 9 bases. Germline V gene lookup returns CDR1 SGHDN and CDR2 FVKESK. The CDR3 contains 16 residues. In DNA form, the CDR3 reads TGTGCCAGCAGCCTTCGGAGCGGGACAGGGTACAATGAGCGGTTCTTC. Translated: CASSLRSGTGYNERFF.

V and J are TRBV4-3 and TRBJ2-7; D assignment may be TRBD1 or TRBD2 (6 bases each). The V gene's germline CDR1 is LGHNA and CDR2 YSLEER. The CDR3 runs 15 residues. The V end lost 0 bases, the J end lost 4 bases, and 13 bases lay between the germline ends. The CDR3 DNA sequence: TGCGCCAGCAGCCAAGATCGAGGGGGGCCGTACGAGCAGTACTTC. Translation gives CASSQDRGGPYEQYF.

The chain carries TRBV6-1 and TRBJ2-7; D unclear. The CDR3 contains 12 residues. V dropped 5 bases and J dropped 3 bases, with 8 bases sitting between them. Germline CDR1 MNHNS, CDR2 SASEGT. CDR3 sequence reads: CASSTELYEQYF. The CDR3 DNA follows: TGTGCCAGCAGTACAGAACTCTACGAGCAGTACTTC.

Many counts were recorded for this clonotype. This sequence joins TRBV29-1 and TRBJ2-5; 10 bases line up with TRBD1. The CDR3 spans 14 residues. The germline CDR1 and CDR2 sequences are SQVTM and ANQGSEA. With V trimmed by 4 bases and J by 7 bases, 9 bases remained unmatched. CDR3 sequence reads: CSVAGSTGGGTQYF. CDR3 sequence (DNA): TGCAGCGTTGCGGGATCGACAGGGGGCGGGACCCAGTACTTC.

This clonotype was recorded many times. The CDR3, as DNA: TGTGCCAGCAGTAACCCGGGACTAGCGGAAAACATTCAGTACTTC. As protein: CASSNPGLAENIQYF. The chain uses TRBV5-5 and TRBJ2-4, with 11 bases lining up with TRBD2. The germline V gene has CDR1 SGHKS and CDR2 YYEKEE (reference sequence). J gave up 5 bases and V 5 bases, and 6 bases lay outside the gene matches. The CDR3 is made up of 15 amino acids. The full variable domain, rest sourced from reference TRBV5-5 and TRBJ2-4, is DAGVTQSPTHLIKTRGQQVTLRCSPISGHKSVSWYQQVLGQGPQFIFQYYEKEERGRGNFPDRFSARQFPNYSSELNVNALLLGDSALYLCASSNPGLAENIQYFGAGTRLSVL.

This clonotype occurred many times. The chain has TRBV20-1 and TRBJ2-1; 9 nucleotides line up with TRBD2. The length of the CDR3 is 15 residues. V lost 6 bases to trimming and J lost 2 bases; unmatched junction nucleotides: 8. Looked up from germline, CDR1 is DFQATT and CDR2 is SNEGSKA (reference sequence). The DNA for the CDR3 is TGCAGTGCAGAGCGGGGGGCGAGCCCCTACAATGAGCAGTTCTTC. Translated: CSAERGASPYNEQFF.

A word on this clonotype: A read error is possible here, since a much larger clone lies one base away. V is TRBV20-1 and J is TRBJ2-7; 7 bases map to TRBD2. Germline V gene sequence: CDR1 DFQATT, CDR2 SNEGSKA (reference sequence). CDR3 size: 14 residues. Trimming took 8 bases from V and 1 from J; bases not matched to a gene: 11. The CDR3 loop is CSSLTSAHSYEQYF. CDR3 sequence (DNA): TGCAGTTCCTTAACTAGCGCCCATTCCTACGAGCAGTACTTC.

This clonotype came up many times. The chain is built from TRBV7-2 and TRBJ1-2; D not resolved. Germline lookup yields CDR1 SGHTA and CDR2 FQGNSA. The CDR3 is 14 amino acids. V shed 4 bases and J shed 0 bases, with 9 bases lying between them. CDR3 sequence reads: CASSSYAPNYGYTF. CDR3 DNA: TGTGCCAGCAGCTCCTACGCGCCTAACTATGGCTACACCTTC.

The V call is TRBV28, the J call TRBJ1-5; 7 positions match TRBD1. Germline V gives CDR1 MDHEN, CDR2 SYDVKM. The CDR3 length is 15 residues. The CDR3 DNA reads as TGTTCCACCAGCCCCGGGACAGCCATAAATCAGCCCCAGCATTTT. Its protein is CSTSPGTAINQPQHF.

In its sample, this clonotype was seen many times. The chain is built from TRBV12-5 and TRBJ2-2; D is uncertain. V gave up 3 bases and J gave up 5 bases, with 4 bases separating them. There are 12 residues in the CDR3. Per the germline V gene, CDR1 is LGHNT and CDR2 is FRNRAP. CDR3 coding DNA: TGTGCTAGTGGTTTTGAGACCGGGGAGCTGTTTTTT. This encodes CASGFETGELFF.

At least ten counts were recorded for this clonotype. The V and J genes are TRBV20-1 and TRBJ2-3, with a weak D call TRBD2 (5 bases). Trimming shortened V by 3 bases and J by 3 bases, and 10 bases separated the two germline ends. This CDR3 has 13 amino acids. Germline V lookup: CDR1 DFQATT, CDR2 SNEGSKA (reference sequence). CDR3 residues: CSARGWETDTQYF. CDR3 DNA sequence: TGCAGTGCTAGGGGGTGGGAGACAGATACGCAGTATTTT.

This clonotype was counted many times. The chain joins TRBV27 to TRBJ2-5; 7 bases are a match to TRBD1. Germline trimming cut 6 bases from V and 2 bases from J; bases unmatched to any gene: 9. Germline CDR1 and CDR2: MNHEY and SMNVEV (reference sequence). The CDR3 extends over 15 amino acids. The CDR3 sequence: CASSLTRDRQETQYF. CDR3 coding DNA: TGTGCCAGCAGCCTAACTCGGGACAGACAAGAGACCCAGTACTTC.

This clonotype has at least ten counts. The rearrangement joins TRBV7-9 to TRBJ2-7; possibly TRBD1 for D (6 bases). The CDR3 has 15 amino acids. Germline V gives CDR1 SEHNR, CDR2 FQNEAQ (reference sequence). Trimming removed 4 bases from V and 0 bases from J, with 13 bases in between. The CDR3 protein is CASSYRQASSYEQYF. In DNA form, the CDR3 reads TGTGCCAGCAGCTACCGACAGGCTAGCTCCTACGAGCAGTACTTC.